The 20 T cell receptor beta chains below were found in one sample sequenced in a study of beta chain features in type 1 diabetes. As every portion of the isolated RNA was reverse transcribed, the sequencing read expressed TCRB transcripts. Sequencing was performed with immunoSEQ multiplex PCR; in TCRdb, only in-frame clones are kept and a portion is missing. Here the sample spans about 240,000 clones, 11% to 15% being singletons. The antigens these receptors bind are not known. General study findings and limits: All four CD4+ subsets from Type 1 diabetes patients carried moderately but significantly shorter TCRB CDR3s.

Specimen: naive CD4+ T cells from blood. The receptors stem from a man aged 25-45 years with type 1 diabetes.

This sequence joins TRBV5-4 and TRBJ2-2, with unresolved D. Germline-derived CDR1 and CDR2 are SGHNT and YYREEE (reference sequence). Trimming removed 0 bases at V and 2 bases at J, with 8 bases between. The CDR3 covers 15 residues. CDR3 residues: CASSLARSNTGELFF. For the CDR3, the DNA is TGTGCCAGCAGCTTGGCCAGATCCAACACCGGGGAGCTGTTTTTT. The full variable domain, its missing parts supplied by reference TRBV5-4 and TRBJ2-2, is ETGVTQSPTHLIKTRGQQVTLRCSSQSGHNTVSWYQQALGQGPQFIFQYYREEENGRGNFPPRFSGLQFPNYSSELNVNALELDDSALYLCASSLARSNTGELFFGEGSRLTVL.

The gene calls are TRBV4-1 and TRBJ2-3; D gene unclear. V was shortened by 5 bases and J by 5 bases, with 11 bases between the two germline ends. CDR1 is MGHRA and CDR2 is YSYEKL in the germline V gene. The CDR3 covers 13 residues. The CDR3 here is CASSAPNGDTQYF. The CDR3 coding sequence is TGCGCCAGCAGCGCCCCGAACGGAGATACGCAGTATTTT.

The chain carries TRBV6-5 and TRBJ1-5, with 7 bases identical to TRBD1. Germline CDR1 is MNHEY and CDR2 is SVGAGI. The CDR3 has 15 amino acids. V lost 5 bases and J lost 0; bases outside the gene matches: 4. Here the CDR3 reads CASSPTGNSNQPQHF. The DNA for the CDR3 is TGTGCCAGCAGTCCGACAGGGAATAGCAATCAGCCCCAGCATTTT.

The gene calls are TRBV6-5 and TRBJ2-7; 8 bases agree with TRBD1. Unmatched junction bases numbered 11, after V lost 8 bases and J lost 5 bases. This CDR3 spans 14 amino acids. Germline CDR1 reads MNHEY; CDR2 reads SVGAGI. CDR3 amino acids: CASGGQGAINEQYF. In nucleotides, the CDR3 is TGTGCCAGCGGGGGGCAGGGGGCAATCAACGAGCAGTACTTC.

V gene TRBV11-2 combines with J gene TRBJ1-3, with D maybe TRBD1 (5 bases). The CDR3 consists of 17 residues. CDR1 and CDR2 from the germline V gene are SGHAT and FQNNGV. Trimming stripped 1 base from V and 0 bases from J, with 13 bases between. The CDR3 sequence is CASSLAAGMSSGNTIYF. The CDR3 nucleotides read TGTGCCAGCAGCTTAGCGGCAGGGATGAGCTCTGGAAACACCATATATTTT.

The chain has TRBV9 and TRBJ2-3; D unresolved. The CDR3 consists of 13 residues. Trimming left V 1 base short and J 1 base short, with 4 bases between. In germline, CDR1 is SGDLS, CDR2 YYNGEE. The CDR3 region has the DNA TGTGCCAGCAGCGTACAGGGCACAGATACGCAGTATTTT. As protein: CASSVQGTDTQYF.

This clone showed up just a few times. This chain uses TRBV29-1 with TRBJ2-1; D is undetermined. Germline CDR1 reads SQVTM; CDR2 reads ANQGSEA. This CDR3 region has 14 residues. V shed 4 bases and J shed 6 bases, with 16 bases lying between them. This chain's CDR3 is CSVGVDSGRNEQFF. CDR3 nucleotide sequence: TGCAGCGTTGGAGTGGATAGTGGGCGCAATGAGCAGTTCTTC.

This clone appeared a few times. This chain connects TRBV7-2 to TRBJ2-7, with 7 positions matching TRBD2. The CDR3 runs 14 residues. V was clipped by 4 bases and J by 5 bases; unmatched bases: 8. CDR1 and CDR2 (germline): SGHTA, FQGNSA. The CDR3 nucleotides read TGTGCCAGCAGCTGGGGACTACTCATCGACGAGCAGTACTTC. Translating it yields CASSWGLLIDEQYF.

There are a few counts of this clone. The chain links TRBV29-1 to TRBJ2-2; TRBD1 might be the D (5 bases). V shed 5 bases and J shed 0 bases, with 13 bases lying between them. This CDR3 comprises 15 residues. The germline CDR1 and CDR2 sequences are SQVTM and ANQGSEA. CDR3 in amino acids: CSVLQGPTNTGELFF. CDR3 DNA sequence: TGCAGCGTTCTCCAGGGCCCCACGAACACCGGGGAGCTGTTTTTT.

The gene calls are TRBV4-1 and TRBJ2-3, with TRBD2 identical over 12 bases. The J segment lost 0 bases and the V segment lost 2 bases, leaving 12 bases of the junction unmatched. This CDR3 region has 20 residues. In germline, CDR1 is MGHRA, CDR2 YSYEKL. The CDR3 DNA is TGCGCCAGCAGCCAATTGTGGCTAGCGGGGGGGCAGGCAAGCACAGATACGCAGTATTTT. It translates to CASSQLWLAGGQASTDTQYF.

This chain uses TRBV7-7 with TRBJ2-1; TRBD2 agrees at 11 bases. CDR1 is SSHAT and CDR2 is FNYEAQ in the germline V gene (reference sequence). CDR3 length: 15 amino acids. J lost 4 bases, V lost 5 bases, and 4 bases had no gene match. In DNA form, the CDR3 reads TGTGCCAGCAGCATAGGGACTAGCGGTTACAATGAGCAGTTCTTC. Residues: CASSIGTSGYNEQFF.

The table lists this clone with a few counts. The gene calls are TRBV6-5 and TRBJ2-7; D might be TRBD2 (6 bases). Trimming took 6 bases from V and 2 from J, leaving 17 bases between them. This CDR3 has 15 amino acids. The germline V gene encodes CDR1 MNHEY and CDR2 SVGAGI. CDR3 DNA sequence: TGTGCCAGCAGCGACTGGGCGGGATATCCCTACGAGCAGTACTTC. Translation gives CASSDWAGYPYEQYF.

The rearrangement joins TRBV11-1 to TRBJ2-1; D is uncertain. CDR1 is SGHAT and CDR2 is FQDESV in the germline V gene (reference sequence). Trimming took 3 bases from V and 5 from J, leaving 8 bases between them. The CDR3 is made up of 13 amino acids. The CDR3 loop is CASSFYGNNEQFF. The DNA for the CDR3 is TGTGCCAGCAGCTTTTATGGCAACAATGAGCAGTTCTTC.

In this sample, this clone turned up a few times. V is TRBV5-1 and J is TRBJ1-3, with 10 positions matching TRBD1. The ends lost 3 bases at V and 3 bases at J; junction bases unmatched: 9. The V gene's germline CDR1 is SGHRS and CDR2 YFSETQ. The CDR3 runs to 17 residues. CDR3 loop: CASSSSPGTGVGNTIYF. The CDR3 region has the DNA TGCGCCAGCAGCTCCTCCCCCGGGACAGGGGTTGGAAACACCATATATTTT.

The rearrangement links TRBV2 to TRBJ1-1; D gene uncertain. Germline CDR1 and CDR2: SNHLY and FYNNEI. The CDR3 has 14 amino acids. Trimming stripped 5 bases from V and 4 bases from J, with 14 bases between. As DNA, the CDR3 is TGTGCCAGCAGTAACTCCTGGGGAGGCACTGAAGCTTTCTTT. This translates into CASSNSWGGTEAFF. Looking up the rest from reference TRBV2 and TRBJ1-1 gives the full variable domain: EPEVTQTPSHQVTQMGQEVILRCVPISNHLYFYWYRQILGQKVEFLVSFYNNEISEKSEIFDDQFSVERPDGSNFTLKIRSTKLEDSAMYFCASSNSWGGTEAFFGQGTRLTVV.

This clone was seen a handful of times. The chain recombines TRBV5-4 with TRBJ1-6; D possibly corresponds to TRBD1 (5 bases). The CDR3 has 14 residues. The germline gives CDR1 SGHNT, CDR2 YYREEE (reference sequence). Deletions cut 4 bases from V and 8 bases from J, with 13 bases between. Written as DNA, the CDR3 is TGTGCCAGCAGCGGGGCACTACAGGATTCACCCCTCCACTTT. This gives the protein CASSGALQDSPLHF. Drawing the rest from reference TRBV5-4 and TRBJ1-6, the complete variable domain is ETGVTQSPTHLIKTRGQQVTLRCSSQSGHNTVSWYQQALGQGPQFIFQYYREEENGRGNFPPRFSGLQFPNYSSELNVNALELDDSALYLCASSGALQDSPLHFGNGTRLTVT.

The chain recombines TRBV6-1 with TRBJ2-5, with TRBD2 matching 15 bases. The CDR3 spans 17 residues. The V gene end was trimmed by 1 base and the J gene end by 1 base; junction bases not matched to a gene: 1. Per germline, CDR1 MNHNS and CDR2 SASEGT. The CDR3 sequence: CASSEGGLAGGQETQYF. CDR3 in DNA: TGTGCCAGCAGTGAAGGGGGACTAGCGGGGGGCCAAGAGACCCAGTACTTC.

This clone has only a few counts. The chain recombines TRBV9 with TRBJ2-1, with 7 positions matching TRBD2. This CDR3 region has 14 residues. Germline assignment: CDR1 SGDLS and CDR2 YYNGEE. Trimming at V came to 0 bases and at J to 5 bases, leaving 2 bases not matched to a gene. The DNA of the CDR3 is TGTGCCAGCAGCGTAGCTCTAGCGGACAATGAGCAGTTCTTC. As protein: CASSVALADNEQFF.

The J gene is TRBJ2-2, the V gene TRBV6-1; no clear D gene. Per germline, CDR1 MNHNS and CDR2 SASEGT. The CDR3 contains 14 residues. With 9 bases removed from V and 1 base from J, the gap between germline ends came to 12 bases. DNA for the CDR3: TGTGCCAGTACGGTACAGCAGAACACCGGGGAGCTGTTTTTT. Protein product: CASTVQQNTGELFF.

The chain employs TRBV5-1 and TRBJ2-1; D ambiguous. Trimming took off 4 bases at V and 6 bases at J, with 8 bases between the two ends. The CDR3 runs to 12 residues. Germline values: CDR1 SGHRS, CDR2 YFSETQ. CDR3 residues: CASSATGNEQFF. The CDR3 DNA is TGCGCCAGCAGCGCCACTGGCAATGAGCAGTTCTTC.